Listed below are T cell receptor beta chains from one sample, sequenced in a study of blood T cell repertoires in COVID-19. The method was immunoSEQ multiplex PCR; TCRdb's version includes in-frame clones alone and lacks a portion of them. Of under 200,000 clones listed, approximately 88% are singletons. The specimen sequenced was peripheral blood. Receptors originate from a man aged 18 to 29 with active or convalescent COVID-19. Both conserved end residues are part of each CDR3. Each record gives: CDR3 protein, CDR3 DNA, V gene, clone size, J gene, D gene. A D gene is named only where the DNA matches it firmly. Size is omitted from some rows. Given values are once, few, many or a class for expanded clones.

CASSRTVNQPQHF	TGTGCCAGCAGTCGGACAGTGAATCAGCCCCAGCATTTT	TRBV28	few	TRBJ1-5	.
CASSFSAGGHYNEQFF	TGCGCCAGCAGCTTTAGTGCGGGGGGCCACTACAATGAGCAGTTCTTC	TRBV5-1	.	TRBJ2-1	TRBD2
CASSLAASGGSTDTQYF	TGTGCCAGCAGCTTAGCGGCTAGCGGGGGAAGCACAGATACGCAGTATTTT	TRBV11-2	.	TRBJ2-3	TRBD2
CASSLGPGQEIYEQYF	TGTGCCAGCAGCTTAGGGCCGGGACAGGAGATCTACGAGCAGTACTTC	TRBV11-1	.	TRBJ2-7	TRBD1
CASSFPGDYQPQHF	TGTGCCAGCAGCTTCCCTGGGGACTATCAGCCCCAGCATTTT	TRBV7-2	.	TRBJ1-5	.
CASSSSGNTEAFF	TGTGCCAGCAGCTCATCCGGGAACACTGAAGCTTTCTTT	TRBV11-3	.	TRBJ1-1	.
CASLQGMQTEAFF	TGTGCCAGCCTACAGGGGATGCAAACTGAAGCTTTCTTT	TRBV2	once	TRBJ1-1	TRBD1
CAISGGQGAGSSYNEQFF	TGTGCCATCAGTGGTGGGCAGGGGGCCGGAAGCTCCTACAATGAGCAGTTCTTC	TRBV10-3	.	TRBJ2-1	TRBD1
CASSEGHIGSGGYTF	TGTGCCAGCAGCGAGGGCCACATAGGGAGCGGGGGCTACACCTTC	TRBV9	few	TRBJ1-2	.
CASSGGRAGLKSGANVLTF	TGTGCCAGCAGCGGAGGGAGGGCAGGGCTTAAATCCGGGGCCAACGTCCTGACTTTC	TRBV7-9	.	TRBJ2-6	TRBD2
CASSFGGNSPLHF	TGCGCCAGCAGCTTCGGGGGGAATTCACCCCTCCACTTT	TRBV5-1	.	TRBJ1-6	.
CASSEYIRGRAGEKLFF	TGTGCCAGCAGTGAATATATTCGAGGCAGGGCAGGTGAAAAACTGTTTTTT	TRBV25-1	.	TRBJ1-4	.
CASSRQDRVQETQYF	TGTGCCAGCTCGCGGCAGGACAGGGTGCAAGAGACCCAGTACTTC	TRBV18	.	TRBJ2-5	TRBD1
CASSPPPRTGDQPQHF	TGTGCCAGTAGTCCACCTCCCCGGACAGGGGATCAGCCCCAGCATTTT	TRBV19	once	TRBJ1-5	TRBD1
CASSPTGEYGYTF	TGTGCCAGCTCACCTACAGGGGAGTACGGCTACACCTTC	TRBV18	.	TRBJ1-2	TRBD1
CASSLTGETDTQYF	TGCGCCAGCAGCTTAACGGGGGAGACAGATACGCAGTATTTT	TRBV5-1	.	TRBJ2-3	.
CASSQDRQGWYF	TGCGCCAGCAGCCAAGATCGCCAGGGGTGGTATTTT	TRBV4-3	.	TRBJ2-3	.
CASSLVQGYGYTF	TGTGCCAGCAGCTTGGTACAGGGGTATGGCTACACCTTC	TRBV5-4	.	TRBJ1-2	TRBD1
CASSPWTGTGGGRGYTF	TGTGCCAGCAGCCCATGGACCGGGACAGGGGGGGGCCGGGGCTACACCTTC	TRBV3-1/TRBV3-2	.	TRBJ1-2	TRBD1
CASSVQGNYGYTF	TGTGCCAGCAGTGTACAGGGGAACTATGGCTACACCTTC	TRBV2	.	TRBJ1-2	TRBD1
CASSAPRGLGTDTQYF	TGTGCCAGCAGTGCCCCCCGGGGACTAGGGACAGATACGCAGTATTTT	TRBV2	once	TRBJ2-3	TRBD2
CASSLIRQGTGANVLTF	TGTGCCAGCAGCTTAATTAGGCAGGGGACTGGGGCCAACGTCCTGACTTTC	TRBV7-3	.	TRBJ2-6	.
CAIKVRNEGTGELFF	TGTGCCATCAAAGTCCGGAACGAGGGCACCGGGGAGCTGTTTTTT	TRBV10-3	.	TRBJ2-2	.
CARSLVFGTGDSYEQYF	TGTGCCAGAAGCTTGGTTTTCGGGACAGGCGACTCCTACGAGCAGTACTTC	TRBV5-3	many	TRBJ2-7	TRBD1
CASSLIGGGYTF	TGTGCCAGCAGTTTAATCGGAGGTGGCTACACCTTC	TRBV12-3/TRBV12-4	.	TRBJ1-2	.
CASSFSGQGDSPLHF	TGTGCCAGCAGTTTCTCGGGACAGGGTGATTCACCCCTCCACTTT	TRBV6-6	.	TRBJ1-6	TRBD1
CASSKVQGADTQYF	TGTGCCAGCAGCAAAGTTCAGGGCGCAGATACGCAGTATTTT	TRBV21-1	.	TRBJ2-3	.
CATSDLRLAGGPAYNEQFF	TGTGCCACCAGTGATTTGCGCCTAGCGGGAGGGCCTGCCTACAATGAGCAGTTCTTC	TRBV24-1	.	TRBJ2-1	TRBD2
CASSQDPWTALNEQFF	TGTGCCAGCAGCCAAGATCCCTGGACAGCACTCAATGAGCAGTTCTTC	TRBV3-1/TRBV3-2	.	TRBJ2-1	.
CASRGGTGTQPQHF	TGTGCCAGCAGGGGGGGGACAGGGACCCAGCCCCAGCATTTT	TRBV28	few	TRBJ1-5	TRBD1
CASSHPGQSSYNEQFF	TGTGCCAGCAGTCATCCAGGTCAGAGCTCCTACAATGAGCAGTTCTTC	TRBV7-8	.	TRBJ2-1	.
CASSPRTSGTGELFF	TGTGCCAGCAGCCCCCGGACTAGCGGCACCGGGGAGCTGTTTTTT	TRBV9	.	TRBJ2-2	TRBD2
CASSPEGEKLFF	TGCGCCAGCAGCCCGGAGGGGGAAAAACTGTTTTTT	TRBV5-1	many	TRBJ1-4	.
CASSVGQGNTGELFF	TGCGCCAGCAGCGTGGGACAGGGGAACACCGGGGAGCTGTTTTTT	TRBV5-1	.	TRBJ2-2	TRBD1
CASSTEGNQPQHF	TGTGCCAGCTCTACGGAGGGAAATCAGCCCCAGCATTTT	TRBV18	.	TRBJ1-5	.
CASSPLTSGRARETQYF	TGCGCCAGCAGCCCTTTGACTAGCGGGAGGGCTAGAGAGACCCAGTACTTC	TRBV4-1	.	TRBJ2-5	TRBD2
CASSLGRPGTYEQYF	TGTGCCAGCAGCTTAGGTCGGCCGGGGACCTACGAGCAGTACTTC	TRBV7-9	.	TRBJ2-7	.